The 30 T cell receptor beta chains in this list originate from one sample, sequenced in a study of T cells after yellow fever vaccination. TCRdb independently ran MiXCR on the 5' RACE reads; one entry per CDR3 protein. The repertoire holds approximately 350,000 distinct CDR3 sequences, roughly 12% seen once, with more than 15% in the top ten. The sample consisted of PBMCs, taken on the day of the first yellow fever vaccination. The source of these receptors is a man younger than 35 who received the YFV17D yellow fever vaccine.

This clonotype has only a few counts. The V and J genes are TRBV20-1 and TRBJ2-5; 7 bases agree with TRBD2. The CDR3 runs 13 residues. V was clipped by 6 bases and J by 0 bases; unmatched bases: 4. Germline CDR1 reads DFQATT; CDR2 reads SNEGSKA (reference sequence). The CDR3 sequence is CSATRGDQETQYF. The CDR3 DNA reads TGCAGTGCAACCCGGGGGGACCAAGAGACCCAGTACTTC.

The chain recombines TRBV18 with TRBJ1-2; D is unclear. The germline CDR1 and CDR2 sequences are KGHSH and LQKENI. Trimming took off 3 bases at V and 1 base at J, with 12 bases between the two ends. The CDR3 totals 15 residues. The CDR3 region has the DNA TGTGCCAGCTCACCTGGACTGGAGGTTAACTATGGCTACACCTTC. Translating gives CASSPGLEVNYGYTF.

V gene TRBV7-9 combines with J gene TRBJ1-2; TRBD1 might be the D (5 bases). Trimming took 4 bases from V and 4 from J, leaving 19 bases between them. CDR1 and CDR2 (germline): SEHNR, FQNEAQ (reference sequence). The CDR3 spans 16 residues. Written as DNA, the CDR3 is TGTGCCAGCAGCTCCCCGACAGAATCGGCTAGCTATGGCTACACCTTC. It is translated as CASSSPTESASYGYTF.

The chain links TRBV20-1 to TRBJ1-1; D gene uncertain. CDR1 is DFQATT and CDR2 is SNEGSKA in the germline V gene (reference sequence). The CDR3 runs 12 residues. The germline V and J ends were trimmed by 3 bases and 0 bases, with 5 bases remaining between them. CDR3 region: CSASNMNTEAFF. CDR3 bases: TGCAGTGCTAGTAATATGAACACTGAAGCTTTCTTT.

In its sample, this clonotype was seen a few times. V is TRBV12-3 or TRBV12-4 and J is TRBJ2-2, with TRBD2 matching over 9 bases. V gave up 8 bases and J gave up 6 bases; unmatched junction bases: 7. The CDR3 is made up of 14 amino acids. CDR3 in amino acids: CASVPGGGAGELFF. CDR3 coding DNA: TGTGCCAGCGTCCCCGGCGGGGGGGCCGGGGAGCTGTTTTTT.

This clonotype was seen only a few times. This chain links TRBV12-3 or TRBV12-4 with TRBJ1-5; D remains ambiguous. V was pared by 5 bases and J by 7 bases, with 12 bases between. This CDR3 is 13 amino acids long. The CDR3 DNA sequence: TGTGCCAGCAGTCGATCGGGGATCCAGCCCCAGCATTTT. Its protein product is CASSRSGIQPQHF.

This clonotype was counted a few times. The chain uses TRBV15 and TRBJ2-5; 10 positions agree with TRBD1. CDR3 length: 15 residues. Germline CDR1 LNHNV, CDR2 YYDKDF (reference sequence). The V gene end was trimmed by 3 bases and the J gene end by 7 bases; junction bases not matched to a gene: 8. CDR3 nucleotide sequence: TGTGCCACCAGCAGGGAACCGGGACAGGGGAGGACCCAGTACTTC. The encoded protein is CATSREPGQGRTQYF. The entire variable domain, with the rest obtained from reference TRBV15 and TRBJ2-5, is as follows: DAMVIQNPRYQVTQFGKPVTLSCSQTLNHNVMYWYQQKSSQAPKLLFHYYDKDFNNEADTPDNFQSRRPNTSFCFLDIRSPGLGDTAMYLCATSREPGQGRTQYFGPGTRLLVL.

This clonotype occurred many times. V usage is TRBV24-1 and J usage is TRBJ2-1; 8 nucleotides match TRBD1. CDR1 and CDR2 (germline): KGHDR, SFDVKD. V dropped 4 bases and J dropped 10; count of bases not matched to a gene: 5. The CDR3 is made up of 13 amino acids. The CDR3 region is CATSEQGDSEQFF. DNA of the CDR3: TGTGCCACCAGTGAACAGGGGGATTCCGAGCAGTTCTTC.

This clonotype was detected ten times or more. J is TRBJ1-5 and V is TRBV6-5, with unresolved D. Germline V CDR1 and CDR2: MNHEY, SVGAGI. The CDR3 has 18 residues. Deletions cut 0 bases from V and 4 bases from J, with 19 bases between. In DNA form, the CDR3 reads TGTGCCAGCAGTTACTCGATTCCGGGGTCGGATTCGAATCAGCCCCAGCATTTT. Translating it yields CASSYSIPGSDSNQPQHF.

This chain joins TRBV6-2 or TRBV6-3 and TRBJ2-3; 12 positions match TRBD2. The trim removed 0 bases at V and 8 bases at J, leaving 3 bases unmatched. The CDR3 totals 15 residues. Per the germline V gene, CDR1 is MNHEY and CDR2 is SVGEGT. Here the CDR3 DNA reads TGTGCCAGCAGTTACTCCGGACTAGCGGGGCCTACGCAGTATTTT. Translated, it gives CASSYSGLAGPTQYF.

This sequence joins TRBV7-9 and TRBJ2-5, with 9 bases identical to TRBD2. The CDR3 consists of 16 residues. Germline assignment: CDR1 SEHNR and CDR2 FQNEAQ (reference sequence). Unmatched junction bases numbered 9, after V lost 4 bases and J lost 3 bases. CDR3 sequence: CASSSTYRLAEETQYF. Here the CDR3 DNA reads TGTGCCAGCAGCTCGACCTACCGACTAGCGGAAGAGACCCAGTACTTC.

The J gene is TRBJ2-3, the V gene TRBV7-8; 9 positions agree with TRBD1. The CDR3 length is 14 residues. J lost 6 bases, V lost 4 bases, and 5 bases had no gene match. CDR1 is SGHVS and CDR2 is FQNEAQ in the germline V gene. DNA for the CDR3: TGTGCCAGCAGCTGGACAGGGGTAGGGGATACGCAGTATTTT. It specifies CASSWTGVGDTQYF.

This clonotype appeared a few times. The chain recombines TRBV2 with TRBJ1-1; D uncertain. Germline lookup yields CDR1 SNHLY and CDR2 FYNNEI. V shed 8 bases and J shed 3 bases, with 4 bases lying between them. This CDR3 region has 10 residues. The CDR3 protein is CASCYTEAFF. DNA of the CDR3: TGTGCCAGCTGTTACACTGAAGCTTTCTTT. The full variable domain, in which reference TRBV2 and TRBJ1-1 provide the parts outside the CDR3, is EPEVTQTPSHQVTQMGQEVILRCVPISNHLYFYWYRQILGQKVEFLVSFYNNEISEKSEIFDDQFSVERPDGSNFTLKIRSTKLEDSAMYFCASCYTEAFFGQGTRLTVV.

J is TRBJ2-3 and V is TRBV20-1, with 9 nucleotides matching TRBD2. Per the germline V gene, CDR1 is DFQATT and CDR2 is SNEGSKA (reference sequence). CDR3 length: 14 amino acids. The junction had 4 bases not matched to a gene; V was cut back by 3 bases and J by 3 bases. The DNA of the CDR3 is TGCAGTGCTAGTACCCTAGCGGGAACAGATACGCAGTATTTT. It encodes CSASTLAGTDTQYF.

The chain is built from TRBV12-3 or TRBV12-4 and TRBJ1-2; tentative D call: TRBD1 (6 bases). V was cut by 5 bases and J by 5 bases, with 18 bases left in between. The CDR3 length is 15 residues. This CDR3 is CASSPAAGTPYGYTF. As DNA, the CDR3 is TGTGCCAGCAGTCCAGCGGCCGGGACACCTTATGGCTACACCTTC.

The chain combines TRBV12-3 or TRBV12-4 with TRBJ1-6; a possible D gene is TRBD1 (6 bases). The CDR3 has 13 residues. V lost 10 bases and J 5 bases, leaving 12 bases between the germline ends. CDR3 bases: TGTGCCACCGGACAGAACGATAATTCACCCCTCCACTTT. Translating it yields CATGQNDNSPLHF.

The chain combines TRBV28 with TRBJ2-7; maybe TRBD1 (5 bases). Per germline, CDR1 MDHEN and CDR2 SYDVKM. Deletions cut 1 base from V and 3 bases from J, with 10 bases between. The CDR3 has 14 residues. CDR3 region: CASSLYGRDYEQYV. In DNA form, the CDR3 reads TGTGCCAGCAGTTTATACGGCAGGGACTACGAGCAGTACGTC.

A few counts support this clonotype. The V gene is TRBV7-2, the J gene TRBJ2-7, with TRBD1 identical over 8 bases. Germline V lookup: CDR1 SGHTA, CDR2 FQGNSA. After removal of 2 bases from V and 2 bases from J, the junction contained 8 bases not matched to a gene. There are 16 residues in the CDR3. In DNA form, the CDR3 reads TGTGCCAGCAGCTTAACTCTTACAGGGGGTGCCTACGAGCAGTACTTC. It yields the protein CASSLTLTGGAYEQYF.

V gene TRBV18 combines with J gene TRBJ2-5; D may be TRBD2 (6 bases). The ends were cut back, 8 bases at V and 2 bases at J, with 12 bases in the middle. The germline CDR1 and CDR2 sequences are KGHSH and LQKENI. The CDR3 runs to 13 residues. The CDR3 DNA reads as TGTGCCAGCCTCCGGGACTTACAAGAGACCCAGTACTTC. It yields the protein CASLRDLQETQYF.

V is TRBV27 and J is TRBJ2-6, with D uncertain. This CDR3 has 13 amino acids. Germline V gene data show CDR1 as MNHEY and CDR2 as SMNVEV (reference sequence). Trimming pared 3 bases from V and 6 bases from J, leaving 6 bases between. The CDR3 loop reads CASSFYEANVLTF. CDR3 bases: TGTGCCAGCAGTTTTTACGAGGCCAACGTCCTGACTTTC.

This clonotype was recorded at least ten times. The J gene is TRBJ1-4, the V gene TRBV5-1; 11 positions agree with TRBD1. The ends lost 4 bases at V and 7 bases at J; junction bases unmatched: 12. The CDR3 is made up of 17 amino acids. Germline loops: CDR1 SGHRS, CDR2 YFSETQ. The DNA for the CDR3 is TGCGCCAGCAGCCCGCCCGGACAGGGGGCCTTGGTTGAAAAACTGTTTTTT. Translation: CASSPPGQGALVEKLFF. Variable domain in full (rest from reference TRBV5-1 and TRBJ1-4): KAGVTQTPRYLIKTRGQQVTLSCSPISGHRSVSWYQQTPGQGLQFLFEYFSETQRNKGNFPGRFSGRQFSNSRSEMNVSTLELGDSALYLCASSPPGQGALVEKLFFGSGTQLSVL.

A few counts support this clonotype. The chain carries TRBV12-3 or TRBV12-4 and TRBJ2-5; possible D gene TRBD2, 7 bases. The V end was cut by 3 bases, the J end by 4 bases, with 15 bases between. The CDR3 has 15 amino acids. CDR3 sequence reads: CASSFWGGLRETQYF. The DNA of the CDR3 is TGTGCCAGCAGTTTCTGGGGGGGCCTTCGAGAGACCCAGTACTTC.

The chain carries TRBV20-1 and TRBJ2-7; D gene uncertain. The CDR3 sequence is 12 residues long. Germline assignment: CDR1 DFQATT and CDR2 SNEGSKA (reference sequence). V lost 3 bases to trimming and J lost 7 bases, with 13 bases between them. The CDR3, as DNA: TGCAGTGCTAGTCGGCGAGTGGATGAGCAGTACGTC. Protein: CSASRRVDEQYV.

Ten or more counts support this clonotype. This sequence joins TRBV21-1 and TRBJ2-7. TRBV21-1 is assigned pseudogene status. CDR3 size: 20 residues. CDR3 DNA: TGTGCCAGCAGCAAATATACCCGACCGACCGGCCGACGATCGACCTACGAGCAGTACGTC. This codes for CASSKYTRPTGRRSTYEQYV.

The sample holds a few counts of this clonotype. As DNA, the CDR3 is TGCAGTGCTAGAGCCAGATATAGCAATCAGCCCCAGCATTTT. Translation gives CSARARYSNQPQHF. The rearrangement joins TRBV20-1 to TRBJ1-5; D unclear. Looked up from germline, CDR1 is DFQATT and CDR2 is SNEGSKA (reference sequence). Trimming removed 1 base from V and 0 bases from J, with 7 bases in between. The CDR3 spans 14 residues.

The chain links TRBV29-1 to TRBJ2-1, with unresolved D. The CDR3 covers 14 residues. Germline loops: CDR1 SQVTM, CDR2 ANQGSEA. The V end lost 0 bases, the J end lost 5 bases, and 11 bases lay between the germline ends. For the CDR3, the DNA is TGCAGCGTTGAAGACCGTCGGCGTGACAATGAGCAGTTCTTC. Translation gives CSVEDRRRDNEQFF.

The V and J genes are TRBV7-9 and TRBJ2-1; 9 nucleotides align to TRBD1. V shed 1 base, J shed 9 bases, and the junction held 4 bases outside the gene matches. Germline V gene lookup returns CDR1 SEHNR and CDR2 FQNEAQ (reference sequence). The CDR3 has 14 amino acids. The CDR3 is CASSLEDRGVEQFF. The CDR3 region has the DNA TGTGCCAGCAGCTTAGAGGACAGGGGAGTTGAGCAGTTCTTC.

The rearrangement links TRBV20-1 to TRBJ2-2, with D hard to call. CDR1 and CDR2 (germline): DFQATT, SNEGSKA (reference sequence). The V and J ends lost 5 bases and 4 bases respectively, with 20 bases between them. This CDR3 contains 16 residues. The DNA of the CDR3 is TGCAGTGCTCGGGTTGGTGGAAGGTGGAGCACCGGGGAGCTGTTTTTT. It yields the protein CSARVGGRWSTGELFF.

This clonotype was seen a handful of times. This chain links TRBV24-1 with TRBJ1-1; D gene unclear. V was cut by 4 bases and J by 0 bases, with 5 bases left in between. Germline V gives CDR1 KGHDR, CDR2 SFDVKD. This CDR3 is 13 amino acids long. This CDR3 is CATSDYMNTEAFF. The CDR3 region has the DNA TGTGCCACCAGTGACTACATGAACACTGAAGCTTTCTTT.

This CDR3 is CASSLTGSGSYEQYF. For the CDR3, the DNA is TGCGCCAGCAGCCTAACGGGTTCTGGATCCTACGAGCAGTACTTC. The chain links TRBV4-1 to TRBJ2-7; the D is unclear. Germline lookup yields CDR1 MGHRA and CDR2 YSYEKL. With 4 bases removed from V and 1 base from J, the gap between germline ends came to 14 bases. CDR3 length equals 15 residues.